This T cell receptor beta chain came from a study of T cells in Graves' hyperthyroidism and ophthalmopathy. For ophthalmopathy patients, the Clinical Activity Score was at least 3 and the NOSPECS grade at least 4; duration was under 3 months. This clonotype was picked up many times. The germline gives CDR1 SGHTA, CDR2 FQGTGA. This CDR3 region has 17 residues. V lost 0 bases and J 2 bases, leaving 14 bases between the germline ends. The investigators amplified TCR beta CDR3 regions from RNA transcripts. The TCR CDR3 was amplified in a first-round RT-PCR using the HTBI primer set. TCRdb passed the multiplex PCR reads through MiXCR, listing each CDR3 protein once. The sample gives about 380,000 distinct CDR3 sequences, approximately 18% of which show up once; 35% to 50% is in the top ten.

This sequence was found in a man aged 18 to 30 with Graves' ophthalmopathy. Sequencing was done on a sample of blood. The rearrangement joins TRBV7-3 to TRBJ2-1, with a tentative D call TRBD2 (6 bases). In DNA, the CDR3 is TGTGCCAGCAGCTTAACCCCCCGGGGGTGGACCTACAATGAGCAGTTCTTC. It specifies CASSLTPRGWTYNEQFF.